The 9 T cell receptor beta chains listed next were all sequenced from one sample in a study of cytomegalovirus exposure and HLA in healthy donors. Amplification used 60 Vbeta primers and 13 Jbeta primers. Sequenced by immunoSEQ multiplex PCR; TCRdb stores in-frame clones only, minus some. Here the sample spans about 170,000 clones, more than 75% being singletons. The sample was PBMCs. These receptors came from a man aged 18 to 29 in good health and CMV-seropositive.

The rearrangement joins TRBV21-1 to TRBJ1-3; the table assigns TRBD1, which was not confirmed against the DNA. TRBV21-1 is a pseudogene segment. The CDR3 is made up of 18 amino acids. CDR3 residues: CASSKAPATGVRGNTIYF. The CDR3 nucleotides are TGTGCCAGCAGCAAAGCGCCTGCTACAGGGGTGCGAGGAAACACCATATATTTT.

This clone was detected a few times. The chain joins TRBV7-9 to TRBJ2-7; 9 positions agree with TRBD1. This CDR3 is 15 amino acids long. CDR1 and CDR2 (germline): SEHNR, FQNEAQ (reference sequence). The V segment lost 4 bases and the J segment 1 base; nucleotides outside the gene matches: 5. The CDR3 DNA sequence: TGTGCCAGCAGCTCCTCCGGGACAGGGTCCTACGAGCAGTACTTC. This encodes CASSSSGTGSYEQYF.

V is TRBV5-4 and J is TRBJ2-2; TRBD2 agrees at 11 bases. CDR1 is SGHNT, CDR2 YYREEE, per germline (reference sequence). The junction had 4 bases not matched to a gene; V was cut back by 0 bases and J by 3 bases. CDR3 length: 17 amino acids. CDR3 protein: CASSLESSGGYTGELFF. The CDR3 bases are TGTGCCAGCAGCTTGGAGTCTAGCGGGGGGTACACCGGGGAGCTGTTTTTT.

The gene calls are TRBV4-2 and TRBJ1-1, with 10 bases aligning to TRBD1. Germline V gene sequence: CDR1 LGHNA, CDR2 YNFKEQ. V lost 4 bases, J lost 5 bases, and 7 bases stayed unmatched. CDR3 length: 15 amino acids. As DNA, the CDR3 is TGTGCCAGCAGCCGACCCGGACAGGGGGAAACTGAAGCTTTCTTT. Its protein is CASSRPGQGETEAFF.

The chain is built from TRBV6-5 and TRBJ1-2; no firm D call. The CDR3 covers 11 residues. V was shortened by 8 bases and J by 8 bases, with 12 bases between the two germline ends. The germline CDR1 and CDR2 sequences are MNHEY and SVGAGI. CDR3 sequence reads: CASQGGRGYTF. CDR3 bases: TGTGCCAGCCAAGGCGGGCGCGGCTACACCTTC.

V and J are TRBV5-1 and TRBJ2-2, with D perhaps matching TRBD1 (5 bases). V lost 3 bases to trimming and J lost 1 base, with 10 bases between them. CDR1 and CDR2 (germline): SGHRS, YFSETQ. The CDR3 covers 15 residues. CDR3 amino acids: CASSWGQGNTGELFF. As DNA, the CDR3 is TGCGCCAGCAGCTGGGGTCAGGGGAACACCGGGGAGCTGTTTTTT.

Here the CDR3 DNA reads TGTGCCAGCAGCACTGGGGACAGGCTCTCCTACGAGCAGTACTTC. This sequence encodes CASSTGDRLSYEQYF. J is TRBJ2-7 and V is TRBV5-8, with TRBD1 matching 8 bases. Germline V gene lookup returns CDR1 SGHTS and CDR2 YDEGEE. The CDR3 has 15 amino acids. V gave up 4 bases and J gave up 0 bases; unmatched junction bases: 6.

The chain uses TRBV18 and TRBJ1-5; 8 nucleotides agree with TRBD1. The germline V gene has CDR1 KGHSH and CDR2 LQKENI. The CDR3 length is 15 residues. Trimming cost V 4 bases and J 9 bases; bases outside gene matches: 11. CDR3 sequence reads: CASSLLTGGISPQHF. In DNA, the CDR3 is TGTGCCAGCTCACTACTAACAGGGGGAATTTCGCCCCAGCATTTT.

This chain joins TRBV6-5 and TRBJ2-7, with D perhaps matching TRBD1 (6 bases). The germline V gene has CDR1 MNHEY and CDR2 SVGAGI. Trimming pared 5 bases from V and 6 bases from J, leaving 8 bases between. The CDR3 has 11 residues. CDR3 protein: CASSTGSEQYF. DNA for the CDR3: TGTGCCAGCAGTACAGGGTCCGAGCAGTACTTC.